This T cell receptor (beta chain) was sequenced for a study of blood T cells in healthy people across ages. Then a second PCR, running roughly 6 to 11 cycles, was carried out with a sample-barcoded 5' primer and a J-beta primer mix. No fewer than 3 million CDR3-containing paired-end reads came from each sample. TCRdb fed the 5' RACE reads into MiXCR, producing one record per CDR3 protein. The data contain hundreds of thousands of distinct CDR3 sequences, roughly 21% of them singletons. A minimum of 7 million PBMCs was isolated per sample. Only one count was recorded for this clonotype. Its cognate antigen is unknown. Study-level results: There was no known CMV status for donors, so expanded clonotype changes were possibly confounded.

J was trimmed by 2 bases and V by 4 bases; bases with no gene match: 9. The CDR3 consists of 16 residues. From germline, CDR1 is SGHNT and CDR2 YYREEE (reference sequence). Input material: blood. The TCR sequence derives from a man in his 70s in good health. The chain joins TRBV5-4 to TRBJ2-3; 8 bases fit TRBD2. The CDR3 sequence is CASSPPTSAITDTQYF. CDR3 nucleotide sequence: TGTGCCAGCAGCCCCCCGACTAGCGCGATCACAGATACGCAGTATTTT. The entire variable domain, with the rest obtained from reference TRBV5-4 and TRBJ2-3, is as follows: ETGVTQSPTHLIKTRGQQVTLRCSSQSGHNTVSWYQQALGQGPQFIFQYYREEENGRGNFPPRFSGLQFPNYSSELNVNALELDDSALYLCASSPPTSAITDTQYFGPGTRLTVL.